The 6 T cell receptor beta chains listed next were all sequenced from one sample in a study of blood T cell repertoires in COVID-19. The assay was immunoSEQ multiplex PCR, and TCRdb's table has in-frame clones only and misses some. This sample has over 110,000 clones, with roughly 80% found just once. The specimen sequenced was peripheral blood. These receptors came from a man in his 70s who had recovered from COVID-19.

DNA of the CDR3: TGTGCCAGCAGCTTAGCAGCTGACAATCAGCCCCAGCATTTT. It specifies CASSLAADNQPQHF. The chain employs TRBV7-9 and TRBJ1-5; D call uncertain. The CDR3 is 14 amino acids. V was pared by 0 bases and J by 3 bases, with 6 bases between. CDR1 is SEHNR, CDR2 FQNEAQ, per germline (reference sequence).

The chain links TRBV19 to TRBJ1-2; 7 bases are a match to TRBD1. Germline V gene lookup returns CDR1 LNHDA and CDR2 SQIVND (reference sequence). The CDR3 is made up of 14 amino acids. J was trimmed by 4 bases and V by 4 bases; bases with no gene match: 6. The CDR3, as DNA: TGTGCCAGTAGTACCGGGACAGACCCCTATGGCTACACCTTC. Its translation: CASSTGTDPYGYTF.

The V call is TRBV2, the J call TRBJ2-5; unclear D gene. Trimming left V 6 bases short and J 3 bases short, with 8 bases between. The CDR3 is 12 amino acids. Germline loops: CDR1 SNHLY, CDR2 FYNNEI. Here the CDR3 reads CASRPLKETQYF. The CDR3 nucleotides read TGTGCCAGCAGGCCACTAAAAGAGACCCAGTACTTC.

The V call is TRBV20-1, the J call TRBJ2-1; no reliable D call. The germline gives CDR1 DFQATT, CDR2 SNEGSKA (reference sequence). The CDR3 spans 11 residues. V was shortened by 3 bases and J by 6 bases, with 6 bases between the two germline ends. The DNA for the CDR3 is TGCAGTGCTAGTGATATCAATGAGCAGTTCTTC. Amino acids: CSASDINEQFF.

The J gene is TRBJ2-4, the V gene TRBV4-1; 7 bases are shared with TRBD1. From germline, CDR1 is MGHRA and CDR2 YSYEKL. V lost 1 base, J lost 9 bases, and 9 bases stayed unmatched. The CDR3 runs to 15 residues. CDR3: CASSQGGGSVPIQYF. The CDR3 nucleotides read TGCGCCAGCAGCCAAGGAGGGGGCAGTGTTCCCATTCAGTACTTC.

The CDR3 coding sequence is TGTGCCTGGAGTAGCGACAGGTGGGGTGGCTACACCTTC. It yields the protein CAWSSDRWGGYTF. The chain joins TRBV30 to TRBJ1-2, with a tentative D call TRBD1 (6 bases). CDR1 GTSNPN and CDR2 SVGIG come from the germline V gene (reference sequence). Trimming took off 2 bases at V and 7 bases at J, with 14 bases between the two ends. CDR3 length equals 13 residues.